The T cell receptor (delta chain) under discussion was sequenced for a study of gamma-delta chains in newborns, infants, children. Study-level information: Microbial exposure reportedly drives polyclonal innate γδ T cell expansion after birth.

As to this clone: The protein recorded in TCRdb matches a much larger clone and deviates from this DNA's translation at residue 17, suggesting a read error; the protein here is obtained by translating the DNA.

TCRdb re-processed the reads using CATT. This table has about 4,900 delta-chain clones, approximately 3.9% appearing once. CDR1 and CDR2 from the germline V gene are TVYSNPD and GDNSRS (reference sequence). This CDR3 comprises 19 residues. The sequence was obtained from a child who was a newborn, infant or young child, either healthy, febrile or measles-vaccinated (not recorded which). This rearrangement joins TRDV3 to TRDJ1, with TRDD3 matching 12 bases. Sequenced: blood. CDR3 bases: TGTGCCTTCTTGCCTTCCTCACTGGGGGATACCCCTTACACCGATAAACACATCTTT. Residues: CAFLPSSLGDTPYTDKHIF.